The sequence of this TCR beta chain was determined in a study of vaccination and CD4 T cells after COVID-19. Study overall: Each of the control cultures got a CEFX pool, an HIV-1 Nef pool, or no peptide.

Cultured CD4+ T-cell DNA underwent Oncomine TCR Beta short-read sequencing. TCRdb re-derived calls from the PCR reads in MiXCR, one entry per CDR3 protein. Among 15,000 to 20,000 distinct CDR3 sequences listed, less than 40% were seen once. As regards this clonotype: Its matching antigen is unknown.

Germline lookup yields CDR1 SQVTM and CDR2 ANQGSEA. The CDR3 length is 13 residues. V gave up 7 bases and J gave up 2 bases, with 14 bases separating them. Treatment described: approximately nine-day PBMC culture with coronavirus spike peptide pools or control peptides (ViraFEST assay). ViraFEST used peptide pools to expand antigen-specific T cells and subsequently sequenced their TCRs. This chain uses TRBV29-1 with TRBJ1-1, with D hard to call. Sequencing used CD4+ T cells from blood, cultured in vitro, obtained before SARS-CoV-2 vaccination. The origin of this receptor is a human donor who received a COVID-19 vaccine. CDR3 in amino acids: CSGEDGLNTEAFF. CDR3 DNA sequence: TGCAGCGGAGAGGACGGATTAAACACTGAAGCTTTCTTT.